The source of this T cell receptor beta chain is a study of blood T cell repertoires in COVID-19 (dated by TCRdb to 2020 to 2022). Regarding the complete study: The collaborator samples originated in the United States, Italy and Spain and spanned the acute and convalescent phases of COVID-19. The material from the prospective study consisted of cDNA or gDNA derived from T cells, B-cell-depleted T cells, or PBMCs. Deeply sampled blood TCRbeta repertoires from subjects exposed to, actively infected with, or recovered from COVID-19 were included in the dataset. A freely available public database, intended as a resource for researchers studying the immune response to SARS-CoV-2, is where the repertoires were released. The samples were drawn from two sources: the first 160 participants of the ongoing ImmuneRACE study, and 1,254 subjects contributed by 6 global collaborators. Nearly every sample came with metadata listing a de-identified subject ID, COVID-19 status, age in years and sex. Where available, HLA class I and class II types were taken from metadata supplied by the sample provider and were not determined by assay-based typing. Broader findings and caveats from the paper: How much clinical and demographic metadata was included differed by source and by participant, and the metadata was provided uncurated.

The immunoSEQ Assay, a bias-controlled multiplex PCR, was used to amplify TCRbeta CDR3 regions from genomic DNA. In the authors' own workflow: The number of nucleated cells in each sample was estimated by amplification of reference gene primers within the assay. Sequence reads were collapsed and filtered to measure the absolute abundance of every unique TCRbeta CDR3 rearrangement. For each sample, productive Simpson clonality was calculated by taking the square root of Simpson's diversity index across productive rearrangements. Imported from immuneACCESS, the table was reduced by TCRdb to in-frame sequences with V and J called. These copies leave out some clones; in studies compared against another copy, an unresolved V gene accounts for under half, and the cause of the remainder is not known. That table supplies the V and J calls and clone size; D and trimming were determined from the DNA. The sample profile shows some 270,000 clones; roughly nine tenths of them were found once. The ten largest clones capture approximately 1.8% of the sample.

Participants in the prospective study were aged about 18 to 90 years, lived in approximately 26 United States geographic areas, and enrolled through a virtual design. To assign participants to cohorts, the prospective study relied on clinical history that participants themselves reported in a screening survey and a study questionnaire. Recovered participants in ImmuneRACE Cohort 3 were defined as having two consecutive negative NP/OP PCR tests, clearance from a healthcare professional, or resolution of symptoms. In the prospective study, whole blood, serum and a nasopharyngeal or oropharyngeal swab were collected from each participant by mobile phlebotomists. Additional blood draws and questionnaires over an approximately 2-month period could optionally be provided by prospective study participants. Blood samples from the prospective study were shipped frozen or at room temperature prior to DNA extraction.

To note about this clone: It has no known antigen specificity. Qualities for individual bases were not recorded, and no much larger clone is one base off.

CDR1 and CDR2 (SGHTS, YDEGEE) derive from the germline V gene. The V end loses 4 bases and the J end loses 2 bases, and a stretch of 13 bases separates them. The CDR3 contains 15 residues, cysteine and phenylalanine counted. Of all the DNA, just the CDR3 is kept, 45 bases in frame from base 1. The V and J genes are TRBV5-8 and TRBJ1-5, with a tentative D gene TRBD1 over 6 matching bases. What was sequenced was PBMCs or T cells enriched from blood (not recorded which). The clonotype comes from a woman in her sixties or seventies who had recovered from COVID-19. The CDR3 corresponds to CASSTLGGGNQPQHF. The DNA sequence follows: TGTGCCAGCAGCACTTTAGGGGGGGGCAATCAGCCCCAGCATTTT. Beyond the CDR3, the reference TRBV5-8 and TRBJ1-5 genes provide the residues; the full variable domain reads: EAGVTQSPTHLIKTRGQQATLRCSPISGHTSVYWYQQALGLGLQFLLWYDEGEERNRGNFPPRFSGRQFPNYSSELNVNALELEDSALYLCASSTLGGGNQPQHFGDGTRLSIL.